Listed here are 11 T cell receptor beta chains from one sample, sequenced in a study of spatial heterogeneity in lung cancer (dated by TCRdb to between 2017 and 2020). The library was built by means of 5' RACE. The sequencing machine was a NextSeq 500. TCRdb reanalyzed the raw reads on its own, using fastp at Q25 for trimming and MiXCR for clone calling, and kept in-frame beta chains. CDR3 protein sequences are deduplicated, and each keeps its most common genes and DNA. The sample table lists about 120,000 distinct CDR3 sequences, more than 9% of them with a count of one. The ten biggest clones cover around 17% of the sample. Explained via the paper, the time point label denotes: blood at routine non-recurrence follow-up after resection. For TCR sequencing, whole RNA was extracted from tumor and nontumor lung tissue, or from cryopreserved PBMC samples, and no cell sorting was done. The material sequenced was PBMCs, taken at follow-up. The source is a male donor with early-stage non-small cell lung cancer.

This clonotype was counted ten times or more. In DNA form, the CDR3 reads TGCAGTGCCAGGGGGACAGGGGGTAGGAGATTACCGGGCGAGCAGTACTTC. This gives the protein CSARGTGGRRLPGEQYF. The rearrangement joins TRBV20-1 to TRBJ2-7; 11 nucleotides agree with TRBD1. V dropped 6 bases and J dropped 6; count of bases not matched to a gene: 19. Germline values: CDR1 DFQATT, CDR2 SNEGSKA (reference sequence). This CDR3 has 17 amino acids.

CDR3 residues: CATPGAEQKSEQYF. CDR3 DNA: TGTGCCACTCCCGGAGCGGAACAGAAGTCCGAGCAGTACTTC. The chain combines TRBV27 with TRBJ2-7; possible D gene TRBD2, 5 bases. The CDR3 is 14 residues long. V gave up 10 bases and J gave up 6 bases, with 22 bases separating them. Germline CDR1 MNHEY, CDR2 SMNVEV (reference sequence).

This clonotype has just a few counts. The genes are TRBV19 and TRBJ2-1; D possibly corresponds to TRBD2 (5 bases). Germline CDR1 and CDR2: LNHDA and SQIVND (reference sequence). The length of the CDR3 is 15 residues. With 1 base removed from V and 0 bases from J, the gap between germline ends came to 7 bases. CDR3 loop: CASSIAGSSYNEQFF. Written as DNA, the CDR3 is TGTGCCAGTAGTATAGCGGGGAGCTCCTACAATGAGCAGTTCTTC.

The rearrangement links TRBV14 to TRBJ1-6; no firm D call. Per the germline V gene, CDR1 is SGHDN and CDR2 is FVKESK. Trimming took off 3 bases at V and 9 bases at J, with 15 bases between the two ends. The CDR3 covers 15 residues. For the CDR3, the DNA is TGTGCCAGCAGCCACTCCGGTAGATTTACTTCACCCCTCCACTTT. Translation gives CASSHSGRFTSPLHF.

The chain employs TRBV7-8 and TRBJ2-7, with D possibly matching TRBD1 (6 bases). The CDR3 is 14 amino acids. V gave up 11 bases and J gave up 2 bases, with 19 bases separating them. Germline V CDR1 and CDR2: SGHVS, FQNEAQ. The CDR3 DNA is TGTGCCGGAAGTGAGATACAGGGCCCCTACGAGCAGTACTTC. It encodes CAGSEIQGPYEQYF.

This clonotype was counted many times. The chain carries TRBV5-6 and TRBJ2-5; D possibly matches TRBD1 or TRBD2 (5 bases each). The CDR3 spans 13 residues. Germline CDR1 reads SGHDT; CDR2 reads YYEEEE. V gave up 4 bases and J gave up 0 bases, with 7 bases separating them. CDR3 in DNA: TGTGCCAGCAGCCAGGGACACCAAGAGACCCAGTACTTC. The encoded protein is CASSQGHQETQYF.

The chain uses TRBV7-6 and TRBJ1-5; D perhaps matches TRBD1 (5 bases). From germline, CDR1 is SGHVS and CDR2 FNYEAQ. CDR3 size: 14 residues. With 0 bases removed from V and 5 bases from J, the gap between germline ends came to 8 bases. CDR3 sequence reads: CASSLAVGHQPQHF. Here the CDR3 DNA reads TGTGCCAGCAGCTTAGCGGTGGGGCATCAGCCCCAGCATTTT.

This clonotype has more than one count but fewer than ten. The gene calls are TRBV20-1 and TRBJ2-7, with 7 positions matching TRBD2. V was pared by 7 bases and J by 0 bases, with 9 bases of the junction left unmatched. CDR1 and CDR2 (germline): DFQATT, SNEGSKA (reference sequence). The CDR3 sequence is 14 residues long. In DNA, the CDR3 is TGCAGTGTGACGTTCGGGGGGAGCTCCTACGAGCAGTACTTC. It is translated as CSVTFGGSSYEQYF.

The chain recombines TRBV18 with TRBJ2-1, with 7 positions matching TRBD1. The germline CDR1 and CDR2 sequences are KGHSH and LQKENI. The CDR3 is made up of 16 amino acids. The V segment lost 2 bases and the J segment 5 bases; nucleotides outside the gene matches: 9. The CDR3 bases are TGTGCCAGCTCACCAAAAGGGGGCAGTGGGAACAATGAGCAGTTCTTC. This codes for CASSPKGGSGNNEQFF.

The rearrangement joins TRBV29-1 to TRBJ2-5; the match to TRBD2 covers 12 bases. Germline lookup yields CDR1 SQVTM and CDR2 ANQGSEA. After removal of 6 bases from V and 5 bases from J, the junction contained 4 bases not matched to a gene. The length of the CDR3 is 13 residues. The chain's CDR3 is CSVSGTSGETQYF. The CDR3 region has the DNA TGCAGCGTCTCCGGGACTAGCGGGGAGACCCAGTACTTC.

The chain recombines TRBV21-1 with TRBJ1-5; whether TRBD1, the table's D call, matches the DNA was not checked. TRBV21-1 is annotated as a pseudogene. CDR3 length: 17 amino acids. The CDR3 DNA sequence: TGTGCCAGCAGCAATAACGGGGACGGGGGGAATTATCAGCCCCAGCATTTT. Translating it yields CASSNNGDGGNYQPQHF.